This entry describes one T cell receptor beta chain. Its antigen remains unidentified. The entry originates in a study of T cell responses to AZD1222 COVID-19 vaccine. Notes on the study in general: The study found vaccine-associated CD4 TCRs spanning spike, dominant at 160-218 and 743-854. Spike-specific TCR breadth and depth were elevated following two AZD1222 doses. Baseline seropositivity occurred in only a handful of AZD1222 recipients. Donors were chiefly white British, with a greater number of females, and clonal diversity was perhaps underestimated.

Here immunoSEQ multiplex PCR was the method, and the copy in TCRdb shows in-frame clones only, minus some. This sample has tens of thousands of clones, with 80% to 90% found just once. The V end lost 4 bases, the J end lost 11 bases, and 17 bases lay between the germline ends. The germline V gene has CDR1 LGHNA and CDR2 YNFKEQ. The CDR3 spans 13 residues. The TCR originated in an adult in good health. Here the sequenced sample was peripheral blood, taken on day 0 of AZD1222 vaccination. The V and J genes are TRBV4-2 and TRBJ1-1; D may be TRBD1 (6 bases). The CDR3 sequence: CASSPSGGPGAFF. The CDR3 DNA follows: TGTGCCAGCAGCCCGTCGGGGGGCCCTGGCGCTTTCTTT.